The clone carrying this T cell receptor (beta chain) showed up just once. This entry comes from a study of blood T cell repertoires in COVID-19. Whole-study context: Researchers got acute and convalescent COVID-19 samples from the United States, Italy and Spain.

Clones were read by immunoSEQ multiplex PCR, and TCRdb kept only the in-frame ones, dropping some. The repertoire holds around 230,000 clones, with approximately 83% as singletons. Germline CDR1 and CDR2: MNHEY and SVGAGI. This CDR3 spans 12 amino acids. Trimming shortened V by 6 bases and J by 3 bases, and 9 bases separated the two germline ends. The chain has TRBV6-5 and TRBJ2-7; no firm D call. The sequence came from a woman older than 75 with acute or convalescent COVID-19. Material: peripheral blood. CDR3 sequence: CASRSSGYEQYF. Here the CDR3 DNA reads TGTGCCAGCAGGAGCTCCGGCTACGAGCAGTACTTC.